The T cell receptor beta chain described here comes from a study of T cell responses to AZD1222 COVID-19 vaccine. Study as a whole: Analyses pooled second doses at about 4 or about 12 weeks.

A few counts support this clone. Antigen specificity is unknown. Study-level points and caveats: Clonal diversity may have been underestimated, and the donors were mostly white British, with more females than males. Without day 14 samples, only post-peak T cell repertoires were studied. Spike-wide coverage was observed for vaccine-associated CD4 TCRs, with dominant responses at 160-218 and 743-854.

Some clones are missing from TCRdb's copy, which holds only in-frame ones; the method was immunoSEQ multiplex PCR. Counted here are about 140,000 clones, roughly 92% occurring once; the ten biggest clones make up less than 4.5%. V lost 1 base, J lost 3 bases, and 10 bases lay in between. CDR1 and CDR2 (germline): MNHEY, SVGEGT. CDR3 length: 15 amino acids. This receptor was obtained from an adult in good health. The chain employs TRBV6-2 or TRBV6-3 and TRBJ1-5; perhaps TRBD1 as D (5 bases). The sample here was peripheral blood, taken on day 0 of AZD1222 vaccination. Written as DNA, the CDR3 is TGTGCCAGCAGTTACTGGGCAGGGAACAATCAGCCCCAGCATTTT. This translates into CASSYWAGNNQPQHF.